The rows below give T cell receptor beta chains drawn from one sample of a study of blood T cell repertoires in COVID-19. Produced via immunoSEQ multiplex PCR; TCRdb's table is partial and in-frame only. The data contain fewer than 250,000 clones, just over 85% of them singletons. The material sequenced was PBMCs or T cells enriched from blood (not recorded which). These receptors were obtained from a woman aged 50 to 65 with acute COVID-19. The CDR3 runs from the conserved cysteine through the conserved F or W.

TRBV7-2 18 CASSLAPRTSGSSNEQFF
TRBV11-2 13 CASSPGTLYGYTF
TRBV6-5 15 CASSYDRHPGNTIYF
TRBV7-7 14 CASRGQSEGETQYF
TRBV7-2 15 CASRLGGSPYNEQFF
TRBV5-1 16 CASSLADRSSNQPQHF
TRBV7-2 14 CASSRTLHTGELFF
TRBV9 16 CASSRQGAFSGNTIYF
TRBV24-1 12 CATRDSYNEQFF
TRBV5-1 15 CASSPRTGGMGELFF
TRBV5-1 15 CASSLPGQDNYGYTF
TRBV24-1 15 CATSDPQGLGETQYF
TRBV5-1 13 CASGVTQGNEQFF
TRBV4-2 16 CASSLSEAGSTYEQYF